These 13 T cell receptor beta chains were all obtained from the same sample, sequenced in a study of CD4 T cells in relation to SARS-CoV-2 and coronaviruses (dated by TCRdb to the early 2020s). These receptors are not linked to any known antigen. The library was obtained by the immunoSEQ multiplex PCR assay. TCRdb provides this immuneACCESS table in a form limited to in-frame rearrangements. Some clones are lacking; in checked studies, under half of them reflect an unresolved V gene, and why the rest are absent is not known. The sample profile shows about 20,000 clones; approximately 77% of them were found once. The ten largest clones take up 15% to 18% of the sample. CD4+ T cells from unexposed donors were collected before the COVID-19 pandemic (2011-2018). After less than 13 days of culture, CD4+ T cells were isolated with the EasySep CD4+ T cell isolation kit. What was sequenced was CD4+ T cells from PBMCs, cultured in vitro. Source of these receptors: a human donor in good health.

V and J are TRBV30 and TRBJ1-5, with D possibly matching TRBD1 (5 bases). CDR3 length: 17 amino acids. Germline loops: CDR1 GTSNPN, CDR2 SVGIG (reference sequence). V lost 2 bases and J 4 bases, leaving 21 bases between the germline ends. CDR3 bases: TGTGCCTGGAGTCCCCTTTCAGGGATAAGGGGAAATCAGCCCCAGCATTTT. It specifies CAWSPLSGIRGNQPQHF.

The chain employs TRBV19 and TRBJ2-7; D is possibly TRBD1 (6 bases). Germline lookup yields CDR1 LNHDA and CDR2 SQIVND (reference sequence). The V end lost 6 bases, the J end lost 2 bases, and 14 bases lay between the germline ends. This CDR3 region has 14 residues. The CDR3 region is CASSETGLPYEQYF. CDR3 nucleotides: TGTGCCAGTAGCGAAACAGGGTTACCCTACGAGCAGTACTTC.

The V call is TRBV29-1, the J call TRBJ2-3, with D perhaps TRBD2 (6 bases). This CDR3 comprises 14 residues. Germline loops: CDR1 SQVTM, CDR2 ANQGSEA. V was pared by 7 bases and J by 6 bases, with 20 bases between. CDR3 in DNA: TGCAGCGGCAAAAGGACTACCGGGGGTGATACGCAGTATTTT. Translated: CSGKRTTGGDTQYF.

The chain combines TRBV18 with TRBJ1-1; D not resolved. Deletions cut 5 bases from V and 1 base from J, with 8 bases between. The germline V gene encodes CDR1 KGHSH and CDR2 LQKENI. This CDR3 has 13 residues. For the CDR3, the DNA is TGTGCCAGCTCAACGACGGAGAACACTGAAGCTTTCTTT. It specifies CASSTTENTEAFF.

The gene calls are TRBV23-1 and TRBJ1-5, with no clear D. TRBV23-1 is assigned to the ORF class and has an uncertain function. CDR3 size: 15 residues. V was shortened by 6 bases and J by 5 bases, with 17 bases between the two germline ends. CDR3 residues: CASSRETRSDQPQHF. The CDR3 nucleotides read TGCGCCAGCAGCCGAGAAACCAGGTCCGATCAGCCCCAGCATTTT.

The rearrangement uses TRBV5-1 and TRBJ2-2, with D unresolved. V lost 5 bases, J lost 4 bases, and 12 bases lay in between. The length of the CDR3 is 14 residues. Germline lookup yields CDR1 SGHRS and CDR2 YFSETQ. The CDR3 DNA follows: TGCGCCAGCAGGTTAATTGGAGTCACCGGGGAGCTGTTTTTT. Translated: CASRLIGVTGELFF.

This clone was recorded once. The genes are TRBV10-2 and TRBJ2-1; 9 bases are shared with TRBD1. V shed 5 bases, J shed 9 bases, and the junction held 11 bases outside the gene matches. Germline CDR1 reads WSHSY; CDR2 reads SAAADI. This CDR3 spans 15 amino acids. CDR3 nucleotide sequence: TGCGCCAGCAGTACTAGGGACAGGGCCGATGGTGAGCAGTTCTTC. Its protein is CASSTRDRADGEQFF.

The rearrangement uses TRBV5-1 and TRBJ2-1; 7 nucleotides line up with TRBD1. Germline V lookup: CDR1 SGHRS, CDR2 YFSETQ. J gave up 4 bases and V 7 bases, and 5 bases lay outside the gene matches. The CDR3 has 13 amino acids. CDR3 protein: CASGTDFYNEQFF. In DNA form, the CDR3 reads TGCGCCAGCGGGACAGACTTTTACAATGAGCAGTTCTTC.

The chain uses TRBV21-1 and TRBJ1-5. TRBV21-1 is a recognized pseudogene. This CDR3 region has 19 residues. The CDR3 DNA follows: TGTGCCAGCAGCAAAGCGATGAGGTTAGGAGGATGCAGGGAAAAGCCCCAGCATTTT. Translating it yields CASSKAMRLGGCREKPQHF.

This clone was found once. The rearrangement links TRBV2 to TRBJ2-7; D gene uncertain. Trimming removed 3 bases at V and 0 bases at J, with 9 bases between. Germline values: CDR1 SNHLY, CDR2 FYNNEI. This CDR3 comprises 14 residues. The CDR3 here is CASSESSFSYEQYF. The CDR3 coding sequence is TGTGCCAGCAGTGAGTCAAGTTTCTCCTACGAGCAGTACTTC.

The chain has TRBV11-1 and TRBJ1-1; 7 bases agree with TRBD1. This CDR3 has 15 residues. Germline V gives CDR1 SGHAT, CDR2 FQDESV (reference sequence). V gave up 5 bases and J gave up 1 base; unmatched junction bases: 7. The DNA for the CDR3 is TGTGCCAGCAGCCCGAAGACAGGGAAGAACACTGAAGCTTTCTTT. Protein product: CASSPKTGKNTEAFF.

The rearrangement joins TRBV7-3 to TRBJ2-1; 8 bases agree with TRBD1. The germline gives CDR1 SGHTA, CDR2 FQGTGA. The CDR3 length is 15 residues. Germline trimming cut 4 bases from V and 10 bases from J; bases unmatched to any gene: 12. The CDR3 coding sequence is TGTGCCAGCAGCTCTTCGGGGGACAGGCTTGGCGAGCAGTTCTTC. This encodes CASSSSGDRLGEQFF.

This clone was found a few times. The V call is TRBV28, the J call TRBJ1-1; 8 bases are a match to TRBD1. The V gene's germline CDR1 is MDHEN and CDR2 SYDVKM. There are 12 residues in the CDR3. The V and J ends lost 8 bases and 4 bases, in that order; junction bases with no gene match: 3. The CDR3: CASQGATTEAFF. The CDR3, as DNA: TGTGCCAGCCAGGGGGCGACCACTGAAGCTTTCTTT.